Below are 15 T cell receptor beta chains sequenced from a single sample in a study of Graves' ophthalmopathy and Graves' hyperthyroidism. For repertoire sequencing, the TCR beta CDR3 regions were amplified from RNA transcripts. HTBI-primed first-round RT-PCR preceded second-round multiplex PCR. TCRdb processed the multiplex PCR reads anew with MiXCR; each CDR3 protein has one entry. Altogether about 740,000 distinct CDR3 sequences are present, roughly 41% being singletons, with the ten largest covering roughly 45%. Material for sequencing was peripheral blood. The receptors come from an adult man with Graves' ophthalmopathy.

The chain is built from TRBV7-9 and TRBJ1-6; D possibly corresponds to TRBD1 (5 bases). This CDR3 is built from 13 residues. Germline V CDR1 and CDR2: SEHNR, FQNEAQ (reference sequence). Trimming took 6 bases from V and 15 from J, leaving 18 bases between them. The CDR3 loop reads CASSLRTGTYLHF. The CDR3 DNA follows: TGTGCCAGCAGTTTACGGACCGGGACTTACCTCCACTTT.

CDR3 protein: CASSKGGLAAEQYF. CDR3 DNA sequence: TGTGCCAGCAGCAAAGGCGGACTAGCGGCCGAGCAGTACTTC. The rearrangement joins TRBV7-9 to TRBJ2-7; 10 nucleotides match TRBD2. The V segment lost 5 bases and the J segment 6 bases; nucleotides outside the gene matches: 7. The length of the CDR3 is 14 residues. Germline V CDR1 and CDR2: SEHNR, FQNEAQ (reference sequence).

To note about this clonotype: One base away lies a much larger clone, so this may be a sequencing read error. The gene calls are TRBV10-3 and TRBJ1-4; possibly TRBD1 for D (6 bases). The germline V gene has CDR1 ENHRY and CDR2 SYGVKD. The CDR3 consists of 13 residues. CDR3 residues: CASSWTVSEKLFF. The CDR3 bases are TGTGCCAGCAGTTGGACAGTGAGCGAAAAACTGTTTTTT.

At least ten counts were recorded for this clonotype. The chain joins TRBV2 to TRBJ1-4; D unresolved. The CDR3 runs to 14 residues. Trimming shortened V by 4 bases and J by 3 bases, and 9 bases separated the two germline ends. Germline CDR1 and CDR2: SNHLY and FYNNEI. This chain's CDR3 is CASSGIGANEKLFF. The CDR3 DNA reads TGTGCCAGCAGTGGCATCGGGGCTAATGAAAAACTGTTTTTT.

In the case of this clonotype: The final CDR3 position lacks the conserved phenylalanine or tryptophan, pointing to a likely read error. The chain recombines TRBV11-2 with TRBJ2-3; tentative D call: TRBD2 (6 bases). The CDR3 totals 14 residues. The germline gives CDR1 SGHAT, CDR2 FQNNGV. In DNA, the CDR3 is TGTGCCAGCAGCCTGGGACTCGGCACAGAGACGCAGTATGTT. Amino acid sequence: CASSLGLGTETQYV.

V gene TRBV2 combines with J gene TRBJ2-7; D may be TRBD1 (5 bases). V was cut by 5 bases and J by 3 bases, with 14 bases left in between. The germline CDR1 and CDR2 sequences are SNHLY and FYNNEI. This CDR3 has 14 residues. CDR3: CASSPKTDLYEQYF. The CDR3 coding sequence is TGTGCCAGCAGTCCCAAGACAGACCTCTACGAGCAGTACTTC.

V and J are TRBV25-1 and TRBJ1-2; D remains ambiguous. The CDR3 is 12 residues long. CDR1 MGHDK and CDR2 SYGVNS come from the germline V gene. CDR3 bases: TGTGCTCCGGTTCCCTTCGGCTATGGCTACACCTTC. It specifies CAPVPFGYGYTF.

The count of this clonotype is one. The junction and the germline gene differ at one end; a read error may be behind it. The chain carries TRBV29-1 and TRBJ1-1; D is possibly TRBD1 (5 bases). Germline-derived CDR1 and CDR2 are SQVTM and ANQGSEA. The CDR3 contains 15 residues. CDR3 in amino acids: CASSPWDSMNTEAFF. In DNA, the CDR3 is TGTGCCAGCTCACCCTGGGACTCCATGAACACTGAAGCTTTCTTT.

The chain uses TRBV7-2 and TRBJ2-1; D call uncertain. This CDR3 spans 11 amino acids. CDR1 and CDR2 (germline): SGHTA, FQGNSA. Trimming removed 4 bases from V and 6 bases from J, with 4 bases in between. The CDR3: CASSSTNEQFF. The CDR3, as DNA: TGTGCCAGCAGCTCCACCAATGAGCAGTTCTTC.

V is TRBV6-5 and J is TRBJ2-2; tentative D call: TRBD1 (7 bases). Trimming removed 10 bases from V and 0 bases from J, with 15 bases in between. The CDR3 contains 15 residues. Germline CDR1 reads MNHEY; CDR2 reads SVGAGI. This chain's CDR3 is CATRGDRPNTGELFF. The CDR3 DNA reads TGTGCCACCAGGGGGGACAGACCGAACACCGGGGAGCTGTTTTTT.

This chain joins TRBV25-1 and TRBJ2-5; perhaps D is TRBD1 or TRBD2 (5 bases each). The CDR3 loop spans 16 amino acids. V lost 4 bases, J lost 1 base, and 16 bases lay in between. Germline CDR1 is MGHDK and CDR2 is SYGVNS. The CDR3 loop reads CASSAEEGPRQETQYF. For the CDR3, the DNA is TGTGCCAGCAGTGCAGAAGAGGGACCACGCCAAGAGACCCAGTACTTC.

The rearrangement uses TRBV12-3 or TRBV12-4 and TRBJ1-2, with TRBD1 as a possible D gene (6 bases). The CDR3 is made up of 12 amino acids. The V gene lost 9 bases and the J gene lost 3 bases, with 11 bases spanning the gap. The CDR3 here is CASRTDYYGYTF. DNA of the CDR3: TGTGCCAGTCGGACAGATTACTATGGCTACACCTTC.

In the case of this clonotype: With a much larger clone just one base away, this may be a read error. The V call is TRBV6-1, the J call TRBJ2-5; D is undetermined. Between the trimmed V and J ends, which lost 6 bases and 7 bases, there was a span of 6 bases. Germline CDR1 and CDR2: MNHNS and SASEGT. The CDR3 totals 10 residues. CDR3 protein: CASRGRTQYF. CDR3 DNA: TGTGCCAGCAGAGGGCGGACCCAGTACTTC.

This clonotype was detected ten times or more. The rearrangement uses TRBV9 and TRBJ1-6; 7 bases are shared with TRBD1. The V and J ends lost 4 bases and 7 bases, in that order; junction bases with no gene match: 5. Germline V lookup: CDR1 SGDLS, CDR2 YYNGEE. This CDR3 contains 14 residues. The DNA of the CDR3 is TGTGCCAGCAGCCTAAGGACAGGCAATTCACCCCTCCACTTT. Protein: CASSLRTGNSPLHF.

Concerning this clonotype: One junction end does not reproduce the germline sequence, and a read error may be involved. The V call is TRBV2, the J call TRBJ2-7, with D possibly matching TRBD2 (6 bases). The CDR3 is 14 amino acids. The germline gives CDR1 SNHLY, CDR2 FYNNEI. This CDR3 is CASSQEASDYEQYF. DNA for the CDR3: TGCGCCAGCAGCCAAGAGGCTAGCGACTACGAGCAGTACTTC.